This T cell receptor beta chain was sequenced during a study of OX40 agonist ivuxolimab in advanced cancers. For context, the study as a whole: The costimulatory receptor OX40 (CD134) was targeted by ivuxolimab, a fully human IgG2 agonistic monoclonal antibody. Intravenous ivuxolimab was administered to patients every 2 weeks at six dose levels: 0.01, 0.1, 0.3, 1.5, 3 and 10 mg/kg. Partial responses occurred in three dose-escalation patients: two with cutaneous melanoma and one with hepatocellular carcinoma. In the dose-escalation cohort, approximately 80% of patients were male, and the mean age was around 65 years with a range of 23 to 79. Of the roughly 52 dose-escalation patients, hepatocellular carcinoma was present in roughly 19, melanoma in some 15, renal cell carcinoma in 9 and head and neck cancer in 9. The paper covers the monotherapy dose-escalation part of the phase I ivuxolimab trial, which included N ≈ 50 patients. Patients were allowed to have had prior anti-PD-1, anti-PD-L1 or anti-CTLA-4 therapy, and around 40% of the dose-escalation patients had previously received checkpoint inhibitors. The purpose of peripheral TCRbeta sequencing was to test whether ivuxolimab changed TCR sequence diversity and led to clonal T-cell expansion. What the work shows at the level of the full study, not this receptor alone: At doses from 0.1 to 3.0 mg/kg, clonal expansion was seen in both CD4+ and CD8+ blood T cells between baseline and week 6. The antigen specificity of the peripheral T cells that underwent clonal expansion was not determined. On average, CD8+ T cells showed more expanded clones than CD4+ T cells after ivuxolimab. In the 0.1-3.0 mg/kg groups, partial responders had among the lowest normalized peripheral clonal expansion, particularly in CD8+ T cells. Low levels of normalized T-cell clonal expansion were also seen in some patients who did not respond.

For sequencing of the TCRbeta CDR3 region, genomic DNA was extracted from the sorted cells. The immunoSEQ Assay was used to sequence the TCRbeta CDR3 regions. The immuneACCESS repertoire file appears here via TCRdb, limited to in-frame rearrangements. These files lack a portion of the clones; in checked studies, under half of the deficit traces to unresolved V genes, and the cause of the others is not known. Recorded for this sample are 20,000 or so clones; 65% to 90% of them occurred a single time. The ten largest make up around 3.1% of the sample. Patients with autoimmune disease history or receiving systemic immunosuppression were excluded from the trial. Peripheral blood for TCR sequencing was drawn from every dose cohort at baseline, at cycle 4 day 1 and at cycle 7 day 1. Samples were obtained from an open-label, multicenter, first-in-human phase I dose-escalation trial of ivuxolimab. Adults with locally advanced or metastatic melanoma, renal cell carcinoma, hepatocellular carcinoma or head and neck squamous cell carcinoma were enrolled in the trial. Before TCR sequencing, CD4+ T cells and CD8+ T cells from peripheral blood were sorted into separate populations.

As to this clone: This clone's antigen is unknown. No base quality values were provided; no much bigger clone lies one nucleotide off.

From cysteine to phenylalanine, the CDR3 is 13 amino acids long. The DNA shown is the 39-base CDR3, in frame from base 1. V loses 2 bases of germline sequence and J loses 9 bases, and the interval between the two ends is 15 bases. In the germline V gene, CDR1 corresponds to SQVTM and CDR2 to ANQGSEA. The chain couples TRBV29-1 to TRBJ2-3; there is no confident call for the D gene. The specimen comprised CD4+ or CD8+ T cells sorted from blood, sampled in a trial of the OX40 agonist ivuxolimab. This TCR was recovered from an adult with an advanced solid tumor such as melanoma, head and neck, liver or kidney cancer. In nucleotides, the sequence is TGCAGCGTTGAAAGAATTGGGTTACGGACGCAGTATTTT. It encodes CSVERIGLRTQYF.